Below, 16 T cell receptor beta chains from the same sample are listed, as sequenced in a study of cytomegalovirus exposure and HLA in healthy donors. Assay: immunoSEQ multiplex PCR; the TCRdb copy retains only in-frame clones and omits some. The sample yields tens of thousands of clones, more than 85% seen once. Sequencing was carried out using PBMCs. The receptors originated from a woman between 18 and 29 years old in good health and CMV-seronegative.

The chain employs TRBV5-3 and TRBJ2-7, with 8 bases matching TRBD1. TRBV5-3 is labeled an ORF, and its function is uncertain. The CDR3 contains 13 residues. The ends lost 9 bases at V and 0 bases at J; junction bases unmatched: 5. The CDR3 nucleotides read TGTGCCACCCGGGACAGGAGCTCCTACGAGCAGTACGTC. This gives the protein CATRDRSSYEQYV.

CDR3 sequence reads: CASSFRGLNEQYV. DNA for the CDR3: TGTGCCAGCAGTTTTCGAGGTCTCAACGAGCAGTACGTC. The genes are TRBV2 and TRBJ2-7; D unclear. The CDR3 runs 13 residues. Germline V gene data show CDR1 as SNHLY and CDR2 as FYNNEI. Trimming cost V 5 bases and J 5 bases, with 13 bases left between them.

The CDR3 spells CASSLDRNQPQHF. The CDR3 DNA reads TGTGCCAGCAGCTTAGACAGAAATCAGCCCCAGCATTTT. This chain joins TRBV11-2 and TRBJ1-5; D remains unclear. The length of the CDR3 is 13 residues. V lost 0 bases to trimming and J lost 4 bases, with 4 bases between them. Germline V gene lookup returns CDR1 SGHAT and CDR2 FQNNGV.

The count of this clone is one. The chain combines TRBV5-6 with TRBJ2-7; D may be TRBD1 (6 bases). The V gene lost 0 bases and the J gene lost 4 bases, with 17 bases spanning the gap. The CDR3 spans 16 residues. Germline lookup yields CDR1 SGHDT and CDR2 YYEEEE. CDR3 loop: CASSLVGQGPGYEQYF. CDR3 nucleotides: TGTGCCAGCAGCTTGGTCGGGCAGGGGCCTGGGTACGAGCAGTACTTC.

This chain links TRBV13 with TRBJ2-1; 7 bases are a match to TRBD1. This CDR3 region has 15 residues. Per germline, CDR1 PRHDT and CDR2 FYEKMQ (reference sequence). V lost 5 bases, J lost 3 bases, and 7 bases stayed unmatched. CDR3: CASSQTGSGYNEQFF. In nucleotides, the CDR3 is TGTGCCAGCAGCCAGACAGGGTCAGGCTACAATGAGCAGTTCTTC.

The J gene is TRBJ1-1, the V gene TRBV11-3; perhaps TRBD1 as D (6 bases). V gave up 6 bases and J gave up 8 bases, with 16 bases separating them. The CDR3 contains 13 residues. Germline CDR1 is SGHNT and CDR2 is YENEEA. Here the CDR3 reads CASRGEMDSEAFF. CDR3 bases: TGTGCCAGCAGAGGGGAAATGGACAGCGAAGCTTTCTTT.

The chain employs TRBV18 and TRBJ1-4; a possible D gene is TRBD1 (6 bases). The CDR3 runs 14 residues. The germline V gene has CDR1 KGHSH and CDR2 LQKENI. V lost 3 bases, J lost 5 bases, and 10 bases lay in between. In DNA form, the CDR3 reads TGTGCCAGCTCACCCGGACAGCGGAATGAAAAACTGTTTTTT. It codes for CASSPGQRNEKLFF. Full variable domain (missing parts from reference TRBV18 and TRBJ1-4): NAGVMQNPRHLVRRRGQEARLRCSPMKGHSHVYWYRQLPEEGLKFMVYLQKENIIDESGMPKERFSAEFPKEGPSILRIQQVVRGDSAAYFCASSPGQRNEKLFFGSGTQLSVL.

The J gene is TRBJ2-2, the V gene TRBV7-3, with D maybe TRBD1 (6 bases). The V and J ends lost 5 bases and 6 bases respectively, with 13 bases between them. Germline CDR1 is SGHTA and CDR2 is FQGTGA. This CDR3 spans 14 amino acids. The CDR3 DNA reads as TGTGCCAGCAGCCATCAGGGGACCGCCGGGGAGCTGTTTTTT. This codes for CASSHQGTAGELFF.

The chain employs TRBV7-2 and TRBJ2-1; the match to TRBD2 covers 9 bases. The CDR3 consists of 11 residues. Trimming cost V 3 bases and J 16 bases; bases outside gene matches: 4. In germline, CDR1 is SGHTA, CDR2 FQGNSA. CDR3 sequence: CASSFSGSSFF. For the CDR3, the DNA is TGTGCCAGCAGCTTTAGCGGGAGTTCCTTCTTC.

The V call is TRBV6-5, the J call TRBJ2-6, with a possible D match to TRBD2 (5 bases). Germline V gene data show CDR1 as MNHEY and CDR2 as SVGAGI. The CDR3 is 14 amino acids. Trimming removed 2 bases from V and 9 bases from J, with 11 bases in between. DNA for the CDR3: TGTGCCAGCAGTTACAGCGGACTGGTCAACGTCCTGACTTTC. It translates to CASSYSGLVNVLTF.

V is TRBV6-6 and J is TRBJ1-6, with D perhaps matching TRBD1 (6 bases). Trimming left V 6 bases short and J 7 bases short, with 16 bases between. In germline, CDR1 is MNHNY, CDR2 SVGAGI (reference sequence). The CDR3 spans 15 residues. As DNA, the CDR3 is TGTGCCAGCAGCACACACAGGGTGAGGAATTCACCCCTCCACTTT. This gives the protein CASSTHRVRNSPLHF.

V and J are TRBV6-6 and TRBJ1-1; perhaps TRBD1 as D (5 bases). The CDR3 is 14 amino acids. Germline CDR1 is MNHNY and CDR2 is SVGAGI (reference sequence). The V and J ends lost 4 bases and 1 base respectively, with 10 bases between them. The CDR3 reads CASSSDGQNTEAFF. CDR3 DNA sequence: TGTGCCAGCAGTTCGGATGGACAGAACACTGAAGCTTTCTTT.

The V gene is TRBV27, the J gene TRBJ2-3; TRBD2 aligns across 8 bases. The V and J ends lost 6 bases and 0 bases, in that order; junction bases with no gene match: 5. The CDR3 covers 15 residues. Per the germline V gene, CDR1 is MNHEY and CDR2 is SMNVEV (reference sequence). CDR3 sequence reads: CASSLLAVSTDTQYF. The CDR3 DNA reads TGTGCCAGCAGCTTACTAGCGGTTAGCACAGATACGCAGTATTTT.

The chain employs TRBV5-4 and TRBJ1-5; weak D call: TRBD1 (6 bases). This CDR3 spans 16 amino acids. The germline CDR1 and CDR2 sequences are SGHNT and YYREEE (reference sequence). Deletions cut 2 bases from V and 3 bases from J, with 15 bases between. The CDR3 nucleotides are TGTGCCAGCAGCTTTGGGGGGGCCGCCCCCAATCAGCCCCAGCATTTT. It encodes CASSFGGAAPNQPQHF.

This clone was seen just once. The chain is built from TRBV11-3 and TRBJ2-2; TRBD2 agrees at 11 bases. From germline, CDR1 is SGHNT and CDR2 YENEEA. The V gene end was trimmed by 3 bases and the J gene end by 3 bases; junction bases not matched to a gene: 0. The CDR3 length is 15 residues. The DNA for the CDR3 is TGTGCCAGCAGCTTGGGACTAGCGGACACCGGGGAGCTGTTTTTT. It translates to CASSLGLADTGELFF.

CDR3 region: CASSSAEQYGYTF. The CDR3 DNA sequence: TGTGCCAGCAGCTCAGCGGAGCAGTATGGCTACACCTTC. The rearrangement uses TRBV7-9 and TRBJ1-2; no clear D gene. The CDR3 contains 13 residues. The germline V gene has CDR1 SEHNR and CDR2 FQNEAQ (reference sequence). V lost 4 bases and J 5 bases, leaving 11 bases between the germline ends.